The following is a TCR beta chain sequence with its context. Its antigen is undetermined. Trimming left V 4 bases short and J 2 bases short, with 15 bases between. Germline loops: CDR1 SGHDN, CDR2 FVKESK. The length of the CDR3 is 17 residues. This sample was taken from a study of radiation and T cells in renal cell carcinoma. Study-level results: From baseline, blood top tumor clonotypes peaked at 2 weeks post-radiation.

As for time point: blood 2 weeks post-SBRT. The treatment: 15 Gy SBRT to primary tumor, nephrectomy 4 weeks later. The tumor was a clear cell renal cell carcinoma. Measured with immunoSEQ multiplex PCR; TCRdb has only the in-frame clones, and not every one. The data show some 120,000 clones, more than 70% seen once. V is TRBV14 and J is TRBJ2-6; D may be TRBD1 or TRBD2 (5 bases each). This sample comprised blood, obtained from a patient whose treatment included radiotherapy and nephrectomy. The source is an older woman with renal cell carcinoma. The CDR3 reads CASSPRVGVPGANVLTF. In DNA, the CDR3 is TGTGCCAGCAGCCCTAGGGTGGGGGTCCCTGGGGCCAACGTCCTGACTTTC.